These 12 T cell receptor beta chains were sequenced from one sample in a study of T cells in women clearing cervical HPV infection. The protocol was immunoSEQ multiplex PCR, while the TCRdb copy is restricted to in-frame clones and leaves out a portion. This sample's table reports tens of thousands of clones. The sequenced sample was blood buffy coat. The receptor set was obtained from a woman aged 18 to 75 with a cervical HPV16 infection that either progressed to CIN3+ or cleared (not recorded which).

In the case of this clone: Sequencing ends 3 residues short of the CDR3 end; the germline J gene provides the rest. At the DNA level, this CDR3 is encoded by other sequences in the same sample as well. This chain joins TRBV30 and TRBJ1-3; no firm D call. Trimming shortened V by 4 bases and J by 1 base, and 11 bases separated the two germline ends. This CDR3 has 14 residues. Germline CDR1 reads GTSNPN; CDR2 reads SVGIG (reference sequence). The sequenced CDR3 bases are TGTGCCTGGAACTCGGACTTTTCTGGAAACACC. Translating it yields CAWNSDFSGNT. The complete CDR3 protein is CAWNSDFSGNTIYF.

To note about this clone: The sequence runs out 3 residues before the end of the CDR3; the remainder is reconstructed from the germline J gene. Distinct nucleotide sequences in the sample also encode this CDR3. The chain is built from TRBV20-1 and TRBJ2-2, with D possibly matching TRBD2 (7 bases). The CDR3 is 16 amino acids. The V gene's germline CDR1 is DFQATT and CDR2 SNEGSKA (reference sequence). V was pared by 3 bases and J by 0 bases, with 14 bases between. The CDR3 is CSASRAGAANTGELFF. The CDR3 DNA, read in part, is TGCAGTGCTAGTAGGGCGGGGGCTGCGAACACCGGGGAG.

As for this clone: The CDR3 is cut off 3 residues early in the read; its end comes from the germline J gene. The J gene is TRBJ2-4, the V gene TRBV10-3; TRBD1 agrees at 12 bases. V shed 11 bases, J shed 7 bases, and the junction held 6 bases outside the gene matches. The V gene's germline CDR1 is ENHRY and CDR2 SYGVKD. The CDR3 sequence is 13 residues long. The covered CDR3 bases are TGTGCCGTACAGGGACAGGGGGCGAACATT. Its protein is CAVQGQGANI. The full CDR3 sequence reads CAVQGQGANIQYF.

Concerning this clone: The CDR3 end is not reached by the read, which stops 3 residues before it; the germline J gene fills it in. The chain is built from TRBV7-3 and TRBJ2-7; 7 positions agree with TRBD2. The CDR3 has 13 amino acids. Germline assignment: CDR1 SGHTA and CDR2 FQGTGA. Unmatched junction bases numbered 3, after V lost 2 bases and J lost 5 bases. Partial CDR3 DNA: TGTGCCAGCAGCTTAGGGACTAAAAACGAG. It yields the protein CASSLGTKNE. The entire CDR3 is CASSLGTKNEQYF.

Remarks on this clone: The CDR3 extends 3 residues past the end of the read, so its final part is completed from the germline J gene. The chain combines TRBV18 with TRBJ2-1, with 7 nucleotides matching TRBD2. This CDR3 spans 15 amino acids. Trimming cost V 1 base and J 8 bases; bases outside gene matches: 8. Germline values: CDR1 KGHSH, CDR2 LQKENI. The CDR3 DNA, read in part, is TGTGCCAGCTCACCACGGACTAGGGGAGGGGATGAG. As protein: CASSPRTRGGDE. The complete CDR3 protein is CASSPRTRGGDEQFF.

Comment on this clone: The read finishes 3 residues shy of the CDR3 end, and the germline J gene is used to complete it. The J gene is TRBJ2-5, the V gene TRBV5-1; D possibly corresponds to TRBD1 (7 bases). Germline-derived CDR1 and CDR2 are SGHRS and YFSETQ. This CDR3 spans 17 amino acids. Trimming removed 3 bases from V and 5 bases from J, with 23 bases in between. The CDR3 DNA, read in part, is TGCGCCAGCAGCTCAGGGGGGCGTACCTCCCTGGGGGAGACC. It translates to CASSSGGRTSLGET. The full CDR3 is CASSSGGRTSLGETQYF. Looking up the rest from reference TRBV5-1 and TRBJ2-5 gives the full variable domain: KAGVTQTPRYLIKTRGQQVTLSCSPISGHRSVSWYQQTPGQGLQFLFEYFSETQRNKGNFPGRFSGRQFSNSRSEMNVSTLELGDSALYLCASSSGGRTSLGETQYFGPGTRLLVL.

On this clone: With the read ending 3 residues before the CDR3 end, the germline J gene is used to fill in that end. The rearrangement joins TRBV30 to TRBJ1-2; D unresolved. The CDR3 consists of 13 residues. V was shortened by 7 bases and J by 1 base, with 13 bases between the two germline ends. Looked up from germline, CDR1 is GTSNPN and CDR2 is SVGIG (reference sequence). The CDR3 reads CAYYRVGNYGYTF. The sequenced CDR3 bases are TGTGCCTACTACCGGGTGGGTAACTATGGC. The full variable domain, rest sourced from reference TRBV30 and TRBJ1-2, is SQTIHQWPATLVQPVGSPLSLECTVEGTSNPNLYWYRQAAGRGLQLLFYSVGIGQISSEVPQNLSASRPQDRQFILSSKKLLLSDSGFYLCAYYRVGNYGYTFGSGTRLTVV.

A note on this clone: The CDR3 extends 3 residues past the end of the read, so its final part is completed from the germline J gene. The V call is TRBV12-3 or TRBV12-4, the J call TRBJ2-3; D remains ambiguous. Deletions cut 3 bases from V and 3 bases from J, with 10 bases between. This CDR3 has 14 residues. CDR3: CASSFLLPTDTQYF. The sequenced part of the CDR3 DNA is TGTGCCAGCAGTTTTTTACTACCGACAGATACG.

CDR3 DNA, as far as it was read: TGTGCCAGCAGTGGGGGACTAGTTGGGGTTGAG. Translated, it gives CASSGGLVGVE. The CDR3 reads in full as CASSGGLVGVEQFF. The chain joins TRBV2 to TRBJ2-1; TRBD2 matches at 8 bases. Read data end 3 residues before the CDR3 end; the end is taken from the germline J gene. The CDR3 totals 14 residues. In germline, CDR1 is SNHLY, CDR2 FYNNEI. The J segment lost 9 bases and the V segment lost 4 bases, leaving 8 bases of the junction unmatched.

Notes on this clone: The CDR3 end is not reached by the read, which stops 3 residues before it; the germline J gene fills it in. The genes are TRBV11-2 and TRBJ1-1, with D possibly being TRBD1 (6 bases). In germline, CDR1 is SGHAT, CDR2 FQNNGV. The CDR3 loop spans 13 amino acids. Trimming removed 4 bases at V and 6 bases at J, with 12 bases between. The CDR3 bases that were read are TGTGCCAGCAGCTGGTCCACAGGGTCTGAA. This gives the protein CASSWSTGSE. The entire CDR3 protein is CASSWSTGSEAFF.

CDR3 protein: CASSYRVQYEQYF. CDR3 DNA, as far as it was read: TGTGCCAGCAGCTACAGGGTCCAATACGAG. The rearrangement joins TRBV7-2 to TRBJ2-7; TRBD1 might be the D (6 bases). With the read ending 3 residues before the CDR3 end, the germline J gene is used to fill in that end. V lost 4 bases and J lost 4, with 11 bases in between. The length of the CDR3 is 13 residues. The germline V gene has CDR1 SGHTA and CDR2 FQGNSA.

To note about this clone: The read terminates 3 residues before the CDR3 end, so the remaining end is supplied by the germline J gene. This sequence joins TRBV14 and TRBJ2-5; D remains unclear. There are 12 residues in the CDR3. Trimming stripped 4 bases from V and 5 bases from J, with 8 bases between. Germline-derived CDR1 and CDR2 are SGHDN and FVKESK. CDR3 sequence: CASSLARETQYF. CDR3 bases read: TGTGCCAGCAGCCTGGCTAGGGAGACC. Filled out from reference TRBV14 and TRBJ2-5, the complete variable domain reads EAGVTQFPSHSVIEKGQTVTLRCDPISGHDNLYWYRRVMGKEIKFLLHFVKESKQDESGMPNNRFLAERTGGTYSTLKVQPAELEDSGVYFCASSLARETQYFGPGTRLLVL.